This TCR beta chain emerged from a study of shared clonotypes between healthy human individuals (dated by TCRdb to 2018 to 2020). Study-wide context: A few men and a couple of women, aged 18 to 49 years, made up the cohort. To increase sequencing depth and limit assay-specific biases, TCR repertoire library preparation and sequencing were carried out by different laboratories using diverse techniques. Per donor, leukapheresis produced somewhere between about 0.94 and 9.5 billion PBMCs. Blood TCR repertoires of several healthy adults were deeply sequenced to estimate repertoire size and the extent of clonotype sharing between individuals. For each donor, CD4 naive and CD4 memory were each run on three plates, CD8 naive on two plates, and CD8 memory on one plate. Beyond this particular receptor, the publication reports: Even with the large sequencing depth, rarefaction of the sorted-subset datasets indicated that sequencing was incomplete. When a handful of donors were compared, the shared fraction of clonotypes was about 5.4% for naive CD4, roughly 3.4% for naive CD8, more than 2% for memory CD4, and 0.35% to 0.5% for memory CD8. Compared with non-shared clonotypes, the clonotypes found in all four sorted-subset donors had higher generation probabilities. Pairwise subsampling indicated that sequencing depth was expected to affect the degree of clonotype sharing among donors. Larger estimated clonotype richness was generally found for naive subsets than for memory subsets. The small number of donors limited the genetic and exposure-history diversity represented. Sampling was restricted to blood, and TCR repertoires in tissue are likely to differ from TCR repertoires in blood.

A remark on this clone: The clone's antigen remains unknown. No qualities accompany the bases; no much larger clone lies one base away.

At the junction V is shortened by 6 bases and J by 6 bases, with 17 bases in between. The germline V gene (reference sequence) gives CDR1 as LNHDA and CDR2 as SQIVND. Counted from cysteine to phenylalanine, this CDR3 has 14 amino acids. This entry keeps only the CDR3 DNA: 42 bases, framed from base 1. Using the deep immunoSEQ assay, multiplex PCR amplified TCR CDR3 regions from genomic DNA. Extracted genomic DNA from each cell subset was distributed evenly across all wells of several immunoSEQ 96-well plates, and each plate was treated as a replicate. Each replicate PCR for sorted subsets received around 200 ng genomic DNA, equal to roughly 30,000 T cell genomes. Purified libraries were quantified with a Qubit 3.0 fluorometer, sized on a Bioanalyzer 2100, and re-quantified with the KAPA Library Quantification kit. A separate single-read 150-cycle Illumina NextSeq 550 flow cell was used to sequence each immunoSEQ 96-well plate. Regarding the original processing steps: Because the immunoSEQ output included only junctional sequences and no quality scores, the filtering could not be the same as the filtering used for full-length reads. To assign V/J genes and CDR3, sequences were annotated against IMGT germline references using PyIR, a Python wrapper for IgBLAST v1.9. Reads were filtered out if the reads had weak V/J assignments (E-value above 1e-6), no CDR3, stop codons, out-of-frame junctions, or ambiguous translated residues. V3J clonotypes were defined as sequences sharing the same inferred V gene, J gene, and CDR3 amino acid sequence. The percentage overlap between two repertoires was calculated by dividing the number of shared unique clonotypes by the size of the smaller repertoire. Three approaches were used to assess repertoire richness: RTK rarefaction, the Chao1 estimator, and Recon v2.1 estimates of unobserved clonotypes. Generation probabilities were computed with OLGA for all TCRbeta clonotypes obtained by the gDNA method from four donors. The table was pulled from immuneACCESS by TCRdb, which kept in-frame rearrangements only. Such tables lose some clones; where checked, under half of the loss comes from unresolved V genes, and the rest has no known cause. V and J calls and clone size are those listed in that table; D and trimming were worked out from the DNA. The sample yields about 2.3 million clones; more than 85% were counted once. 0.35% to 0.45% of the sample belongs to the ten largest clones.

The donors were healthy, HIV-negative adults with no recently reported acute infections or vaccinations. Every donor was a Caucasian adult living in Nashville, Tennessee, USA. CD4+ T cells were enriched by magnetic negative selection; naive cells were then positively selected on CD45RA, and the negative fraction formed the memory subset. Blood was obtained by leukapheresis, after which PBMCs were separated by Ficoll-Histopaque density gradient centrifugation and cryopreserved in liquid nitrogen vapor phase. Analytical flow cytometry was used to check the purity and quantity of each magnetically sorted T cell population. Each sorted fraction had its genomic DNA isolated and then quantified by UV absorbance on a Nanodrop 2000c.

Sequenced sample: naive CD4+ T cells from PBMCs. Interpreted using the paper, the cell subset or site label stands for: CD45RA+ positively selected. The receptor was derived from a man younger than 35 in good health. Some clones in this sample may be carry-over from other donors' samples. The V and J genes are TRBV19 and TRBJ1-2, with no confidently assigned D gene. In nucleotide form, the sequence is TGTGCCAGTAGGCCTATTATTCGGGAGAATGGCTACACCTTC. The encoded protein is CASRPIIRENGYTF.